Presented here are 6 T cell receptor beta chains from one specimen sequenced in a study of blood T cell repertoires in COVID-19 (dated by TCRdb to the early 2020s). Libraries came from the immunoSEQ multiplex PCR assay. TCRdb retrieved this table from immuneACCESS and kept in-frame rearrangements only. Not all clones are present; in checked studies, unresolved V genes account for under half, and no reason is known for the remainder. The sample profile shows about 370,000 clones; 75% to 90% of them were found once. The ten largest account for less than 1.2% of the sample. Material: PBMCs or T cells enriched from blood (not recorded which). These receptors were taken from a man between 18 and 35 years old who had recovered from COVID-19.

The chain is built from TRBV9 and TRBJ2-1; TRBD2 aligns across 8 bases. Per germline, CDR1 SGDLS and CDR2 YYNGEE. V lost 0 bases and J lost 2; bases outside the gene matches: 4. The CDR3 runs 16 residues. CDR3 sequence (DNA): TGTGCCAGCAGCGTAGACCCAGCGGGAGCCTACAATGAGCAGTTCTTC. Protein sequence: CASSVDPAGAYNEQFF.

The chain recombines TRBV29-1 with TRBJ2-1; TRBD2 agrees at 9 bases. The CDR3 spans 14 residues. J lost 10 bases, V lost 4 bases, and 11 bases had no gene match. Germline values: CDR1 SQVTM, CDR2 ANQGSEA. This CDR3 reads CSVALAGVVREQFF. CDR3 DNA sequence: TGCAGCGTTGCCTTAGCGGGAGTAGTTCGGGAGCAGTTCTTC.

The table lists this clone with a count of one. In nucleotides, the CDR3 is TGTGCCAGCAGCATCCTTGGGGGGGCGCTTTCCTACGAGCAGTACTTC. It encodes CASSILGGALSYEQYF. The chain joins TRBV28 to TRBJ2-7; the D gene is possibly TRBD2 (7 bases). Per germline, CDR1 MDHEN and CDR2 SYDVKM. V was clipped by 6 bases and J by 1 base, with 19 bases between them. The CDR3 has 16 amino acids.

This chain uses TRBV6-1 with TRBJ2-1, with D tentatively TRBD2 (5 bases). Germline V CDR1 and CDR2: MNHNS, SASEGT. This CDR3 is 17 amino acids long. V was trimmed by 0 bases and J by 3 bases, leaving 15 bases between them. CDR3 nucleotide sequence: TGTGCCAGCAGTGAAGCGCTTCGGAGGCTTGTCTACAATGAGCAGTTCTTC. Encoded protein: CASSEALRRLVYNEQFF.

This rearrangement joins TRBV28 to TRBJ2-7, with D perhaps TRBD1 (6 bases). Germline V gene data show CDR1 as MDHEN and CDR2 as SYDVKM. Trimming left V 1 base short and J 0 bases short, with 13 bases between. The CDR3 consists of 16 residues. The CDR3: CASSLSQGWGSYEQYF. The CDR3 DNA reads as TGTGCCAGCAGTTTATCACAGGGCTGGGGCTCCTACGAGCAGTACTTC.

The V and J genes are TRBV27 and TRBJ2-1, with 14 bases that match TRBD2. The CDR3 extends over 19 amino acids. V shed 6 bases, J shed 7 bases, and the junction held 17 bases outside the gene matches. The germline CDR1 and CDR2 sequences are MNHEY and SMNVEV (reference sequence). DNA for the CDR3: TGTGCCAGCAGCACACTGACTAGCGGGAGGGCCTTCTCGAGGAATGAGCAGTTCTTC. It codes for CASSTLTSGRAFSRNEQFF.